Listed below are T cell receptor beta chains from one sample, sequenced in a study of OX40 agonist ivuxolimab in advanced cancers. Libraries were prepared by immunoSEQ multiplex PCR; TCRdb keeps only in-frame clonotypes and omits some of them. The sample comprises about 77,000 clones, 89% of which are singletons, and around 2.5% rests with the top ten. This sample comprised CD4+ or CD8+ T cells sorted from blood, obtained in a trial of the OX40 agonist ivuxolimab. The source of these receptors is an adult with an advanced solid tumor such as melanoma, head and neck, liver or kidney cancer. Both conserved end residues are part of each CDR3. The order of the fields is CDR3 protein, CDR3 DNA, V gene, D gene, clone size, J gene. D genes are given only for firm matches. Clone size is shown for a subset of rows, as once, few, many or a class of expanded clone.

CAISGRQGGTEAFF | TGTGCCATCAGTGGCAGACAGGGGGGCACTGAAGCTTTCTTT | TRBV10-3 | TRBD1 | NA | TRBJ1-1
CASSLRGNYGYTF | TGTGCCAGCAGCCTACGGGGAAACTATGGCTACACCTTC | TRBV4-2 | NA | NA | TRBJ1-2
CASSERNRVEVGYTF | TGTGCCAGCAGTGAAAGAAACAGGGTAGAGGTTGGCTACACCTTC | TRBV6-1 | NA | NA | TRBJ1-2
CASSLDAGGISYGYTF | TGTGCCAGCAGCTTGGACGCCGGCGGGATAAGCTATGGCTACACCTTC | TRBV5-4 | NA | NA | TRBJ1-2
CASSKRIGTSMNEQFF | TGTGCCAGCAGCAAAAGAATCGGGACTAGCATGAATGAGCAGTTCTTC | TRBV27 | TRBD2 | NA | TRBJ2-1
CAAGGSPGEAFF | TGTGCCGCGGGGGGGTCACCGGGGGAAGCTTTCTTT | TRBV2 | NA | NA | TRBJ1-1
CASSLARRDERYGYTF | TGTGCCAGCAGCTTGGCCCGCAGGGATGAAAGGTATGGCTACACCTTC | TRBV5-4 | NA | NA | TRBJ1-2
CASSEGPRGRVQYF | TGTGCCAGCAGTGAAGGGCCAAGGGGCCGAGTGCAGTACTTC | TRBV6-1 | NA | NA | TRBJ2-7
CASSQSGDTQYF | TGTGCCAGCAGTCAGTCGGGAGATACGCAGTATTTT | TRBV2 | NA | NA | TRBJ2-3
CASSDPLGGANYGYTF | TGTGCCAGCAGTGACCCCCTGGGGGGGGCGAACTATGGCTACACCTTC | TRBV6-4 | NA | once | TRBJ1-2